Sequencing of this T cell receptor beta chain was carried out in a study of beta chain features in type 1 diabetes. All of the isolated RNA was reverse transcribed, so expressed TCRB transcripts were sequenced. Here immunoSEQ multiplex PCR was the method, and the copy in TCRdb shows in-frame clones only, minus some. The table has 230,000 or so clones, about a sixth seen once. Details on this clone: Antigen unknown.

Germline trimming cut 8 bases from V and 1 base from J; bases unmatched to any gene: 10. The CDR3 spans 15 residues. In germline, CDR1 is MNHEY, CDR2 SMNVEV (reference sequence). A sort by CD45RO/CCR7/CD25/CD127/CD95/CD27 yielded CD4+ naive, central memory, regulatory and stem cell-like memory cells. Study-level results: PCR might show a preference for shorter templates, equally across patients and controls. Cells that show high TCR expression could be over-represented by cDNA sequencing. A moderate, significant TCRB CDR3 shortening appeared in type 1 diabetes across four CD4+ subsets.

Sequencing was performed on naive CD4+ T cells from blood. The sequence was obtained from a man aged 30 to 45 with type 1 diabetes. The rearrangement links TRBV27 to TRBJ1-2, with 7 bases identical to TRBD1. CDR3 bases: TGTGCCAGCGGACAATCGGGACAGCTTAACTATGGCTACACCTTC. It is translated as CASGQSGQLNYGYTF.